This T cell receptor (beta chain) is from a study of T-cell memory formation after mild COVID-19. Each CDR3 protein is one row after TCRdb ran MiXCR on the 5' RACE reads. The data hold about 400,000 distinct CDR3 sequences, with 20% to 25% observed a single time. The sequence derives from an adult woman who had mild COVID-19 (a few samples of this study predate the infection). Cell type and time point are not known. Sequenced input: PBMCs or a T cell subset sorted from them (not recorded which).

CDR3 nucleotides: TGCAGTATGGGACAGTTCTCCTACGAGCAGTACTTC. Translating it yields CSMGQFSYEQYF. J is TRBJ2-7 and V is TRBV20-1; 7 nucleotides line up with TRBD1. V gave up 8 bases and J gave up 0 bases; unmatched junction bases: 4. In germline, CDR1 is DFQATT, CDR2 SNEGSKA (reference sequence). This CDR3 comprises 12 residues.